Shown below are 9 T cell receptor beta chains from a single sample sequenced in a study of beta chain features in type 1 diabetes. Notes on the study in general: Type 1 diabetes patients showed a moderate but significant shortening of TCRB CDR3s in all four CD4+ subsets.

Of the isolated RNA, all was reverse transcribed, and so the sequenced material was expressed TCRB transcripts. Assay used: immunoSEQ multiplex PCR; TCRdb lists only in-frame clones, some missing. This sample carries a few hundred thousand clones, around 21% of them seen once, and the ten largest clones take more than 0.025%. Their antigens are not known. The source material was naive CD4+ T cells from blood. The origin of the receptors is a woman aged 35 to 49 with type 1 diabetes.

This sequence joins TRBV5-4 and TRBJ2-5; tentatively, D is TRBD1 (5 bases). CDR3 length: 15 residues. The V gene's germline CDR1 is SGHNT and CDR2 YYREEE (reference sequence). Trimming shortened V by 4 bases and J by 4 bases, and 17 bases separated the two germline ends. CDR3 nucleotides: TGTGCCAGCAGCCGAGCTCAGGGCCCGTTAGAGACCCAGTACTTC. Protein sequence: CASSRAQGPLETQYF.

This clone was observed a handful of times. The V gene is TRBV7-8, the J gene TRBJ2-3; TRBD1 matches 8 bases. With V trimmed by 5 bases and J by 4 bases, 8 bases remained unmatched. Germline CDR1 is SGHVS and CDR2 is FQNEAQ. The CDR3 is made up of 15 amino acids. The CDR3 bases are TGTGCCAGCAGCACCTGGACAGGGTGGGCAGATACGCAGTATTTT. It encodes CASSTWTGWADTQYF. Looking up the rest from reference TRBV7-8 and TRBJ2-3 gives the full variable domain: GAGVSQSPRYKVAKRGQDVALRCDPISGHVSLFWYQQALGQGPEFLTYFQNEAQLDKSGLPSDRFFAERPEGSVSTLKIQRTQQEDSAVYLCASSTWTGWADTQYFGPGTRLTVL.

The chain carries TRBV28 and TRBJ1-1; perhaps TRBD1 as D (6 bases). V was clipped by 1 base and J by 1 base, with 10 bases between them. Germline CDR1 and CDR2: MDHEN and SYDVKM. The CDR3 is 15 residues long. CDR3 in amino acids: CASSLYLGANTEAFF. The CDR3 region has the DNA TGTGCCAGCAGTTTATATCTGGGGGCGAACACTGAAGCTTTCTTT.

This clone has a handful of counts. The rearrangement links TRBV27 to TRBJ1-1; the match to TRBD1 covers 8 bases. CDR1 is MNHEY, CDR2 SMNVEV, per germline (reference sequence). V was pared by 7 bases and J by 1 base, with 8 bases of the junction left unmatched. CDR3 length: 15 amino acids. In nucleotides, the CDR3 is TGTGCCAGCACCCCCCAGGGGGCCCCGAACACTGAAGCTTTCTTT. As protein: CASTPQGAPNTEAFF.

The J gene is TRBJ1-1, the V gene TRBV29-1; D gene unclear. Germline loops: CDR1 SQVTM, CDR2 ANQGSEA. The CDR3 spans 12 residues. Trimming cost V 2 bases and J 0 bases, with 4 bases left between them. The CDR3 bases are TGCAGCGTTGAAAAGCTGAACACTGAAGCTTTCTTT. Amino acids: CSVEKLNTEAFF.

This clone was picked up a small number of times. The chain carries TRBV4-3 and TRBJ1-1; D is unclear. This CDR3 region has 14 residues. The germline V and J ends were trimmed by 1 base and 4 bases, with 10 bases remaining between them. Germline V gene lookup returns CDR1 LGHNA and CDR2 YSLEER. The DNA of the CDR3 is TGCGCCAGCAGCCAAGGGACTTGGGGCACTGAAGCTTTCTTT. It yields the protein CASSQGTWGTEAFF.

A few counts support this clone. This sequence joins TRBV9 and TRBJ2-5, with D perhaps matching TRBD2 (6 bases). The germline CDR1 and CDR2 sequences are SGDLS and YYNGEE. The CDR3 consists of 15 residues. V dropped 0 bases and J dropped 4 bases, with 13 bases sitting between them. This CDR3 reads CASSVEAGRRETQYF. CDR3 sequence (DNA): TGTGCCAGCAGCGTAGAGGCAGGGAGGCGAGAGACCCAGTACTTC. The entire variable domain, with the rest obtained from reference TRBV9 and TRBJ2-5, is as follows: DSGVTQTPKHLITATGQRVTLRCSPRSGDLSVYWYQQSLDQGLQFLIQYYNGEERAKGNILERFSAQQFPDLHSELNLSSLELGDSALYFCASSVEAGRRETQYFGPGTRLLVL.

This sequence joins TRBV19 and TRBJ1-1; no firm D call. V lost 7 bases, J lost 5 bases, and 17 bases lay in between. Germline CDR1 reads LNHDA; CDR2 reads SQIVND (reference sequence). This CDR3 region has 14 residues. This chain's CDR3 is CASTPLSDITEAFF. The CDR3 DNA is TGTGCCAGTACCCCCCTCAGTGACATTACTGAAGCTTTCTTT.

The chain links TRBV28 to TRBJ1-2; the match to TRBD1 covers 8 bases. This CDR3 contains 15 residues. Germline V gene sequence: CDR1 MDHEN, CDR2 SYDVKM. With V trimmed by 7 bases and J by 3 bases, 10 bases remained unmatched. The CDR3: CASIPPGQDYYGYTF. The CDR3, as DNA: TGTGCCAGCATACCTCCGGGACAGGATTACTATGGCTACACCTTC.